The rows below give T cell receptor beta chains drawn from one sample of a study of T cell repertoires in cytomegalovirus infection. TCRdb redid the calling of the reads with MiXCR, one entry per CDR3 protein. The sample lists hundreds of thousands of distinct CDR3 sequences, approximately 10% occurring once. The sample taken for sequencing was PBMCs. These TCRs come from a human donor in good health (CMV status not recorded). Some clones in this sample may be carry-over from other donors' samples. Both conserved end residues are part of each CDR3. Some rows have no size entry. The others give once, few or many, or a class for an expanded clone.

J gene: TRBJ2-3
V gene: TRBV29-1
clone size: few
CDR3 protein: CSLRRGIEDTQYF

J gene: TRBJ1-2
V gene: TRBV19
clone size: few
CDR3 protein: CASSLDRAWGYTF

J gene: TRBJ2-7
V gene: TRBV2
clone size: many
CDR3 protein: CASTPGQGDHEQYF

J gene: TRBJ2-5
V gene: TRBV20-1
clone size: .
CDR3 protein: CSARDQGGGNQETQYF

J gene: TRBJ2-7
V gene: TRBV20-1
clone size: .
CDR3 protein: CSAWTGSEQYF

J gene: TRBJ2-7
V gene: TRBV7-8
clone size: many
CDR3 protein: CASTLTSGGEQYF

J gene: TRBJ1-1
V gene: TRBV24-1
clone size: few
CDR3 protein: CATTYATYGQLNTEAFF

J gene: TRBJ2-5
V gene: TRBV2
clone size: few
CDR3 protein: CASSEVAGGYGETQYF

J gene: TRBJ1-5
V gene: TRBV2
clone size: many
CDR3 protein: CASSFGQGAQDQPQHF

J gene: TRBJ1-2
V gene: TRBV12-3/TRBV12-4
clone size: few
CDR3 protein: CASSLSGRGSNGYTF

J gene: TRBJ2-1
V gene: TRBV20-1
clone size: few
CDR3 protein: CSARSRGNLYNEQFF

J gene: TRBJ2-1
V gene: TRBV3-1
clone size: few
CDR3 protein: CASSHNRLADYNEQFF

J gene: TRBJ2-4
V gene: TRBV5-1
clone size: many
CDR3 protein: CASSPEPSRALAKNIQYF

J gene: TRBJ2-7
V gene: TRBV7-9
clone size: many
CDR3 protein: CASSSPELPSSYEQYF

J gene: TRBJ2-1
V gene: TRBV3-1
clone size: .
CDR3 protein: CASSQVLYNEQFF

J gene: TRBJ1-1
V gene: TRBV6-6
clone size: few
CDR3 protein: CASSYEAGAEAFF

J gene: TRBJ2-7
V gene: TRBV27
clone size: many
CDR3 protein: CASSSTGTGNYEQYF

J gene: TRBJ2-7
V gene: TRBV19
clone size: many
CDR3 protein: CASSMGALDEQYF

J gene: TRBJ2-7
V gene: TRBV5-4
clone size: many
CDR3 protein: CASSSSGTGPYEQYF

J gene: TRBJ2-2
V gene: TRBV11-1
clone size: many
CDR3 protein: CASSLRGGRTGELFF

J gene: TRBJ2-1
V gene: TRBV11-3
clone size: .
CDR3 protein: CASSSSGWGGNNEQFF

J gene: TRBJ2-5
V gene: TRBV5-1
clone size: few
CDR3 protein: CASSFPGQGIEETQYF

J gene: TRBJ2-4
V gene: TRBV2
clone size: many
CDR3 protein: CASGRGSGMANIQYF

J gene: TRBJ2-1
V gene: TRBV5-6
clone size: few
CDR3 protein: CASSSPLAGELNEQFF

J gene: TRBJ2-1
V gene: TRBV7-3
clone size: .
CDR3 protein: CASSLGLAGNEQSF

J gene: TRBJ2-7
V gene: TRBV7-8
clone size: many
CDR3 protein: CASSRRRAGDEQYF

J gene: TRBJ2-7
V gene: TRBV20-1
clone size: .
CDR3 protein: CSARDPGQGTGQYF

J gene: TRBJ2-2
V gene: TRBV29-1
clone size: .
CDR3 protein: CSVERRSGELFF

J gene: TRBJ2-2
V gene: TRBV7-2
clone size: many
CDR3 protein: CASSLGQGTTGELFF

J gene: TRBJ1-4
V gene: TRBV5-1
clone size: few
CDR3 protein: CASSFAGLTNEKLFF

J gene: TRBJ2-7
V gene: TRBV20-1
clone size: few
CDR3 protein: CSATLAGGPSYEQYF

J gene: TRBJ1-2
V gene: TRBV2
clone size: .
CDR3 protein: CASSGAGDGYTF

J gene: TRBJ2-5
V gene: TRBV5-4
clone size: many
CDR3 protein: CASSSGWLAEETQYF

J gene: TRBJ2-7
V gene: TRBV28
clone size: many
CDR3 protein: CASRDGRSSYEQYF

J gene: TRBJ2-3
V gene: TRBV29-1
clone size: many
CDR3 protein: CSVVNRLAGKSSTDTQYF

J gene: TRBJ2-1
V gene: TRBV30
clone size: many
CDR3 protein: CAWCRASGSGVDEQFF

J gene: TRBJ2-7
V gene: TRBV7-8
clone size: many
CDR3 protein: CASSLRDRVPYEQYF

J gene: TRBJ1-2
V gene: TRBV10-3
clone size: many
CDR3 protein: CAISESNGSGGYTF

J gene: TRBJ2-1
V gene: TRBV29-1
clone size: .
CDR3 protein: CSAPKGFSVNEQFF

J gene: TRBJ2-5
V gene: TRBV29-1
clone size: .
CDR3 protein: CSARGYPRETQYF

J gene: TRBJ2-2
V gene: TRBV7-3
clone size: .
CDR3 protein: CAGSAGVNTGELFF

J gene: TRBJ1-1
V gene: TRBV7-8
clone size: many
CDR3 protein: CASSLGRMNTEAFF

J gene: TRBJ1-1
V gene: TRBV6-5
clone size: few
CDR3 protein: CASRTGTENTEAFF

J gene: TRBJ2-3
V gene: TRBV28
clone size: .
CDR3 protein: CASGGGRSTDTQYF

J gene: TRBJ2-1
V gene: TRBV29-1
clone size: .
CDR3 protein: CSAPAVTSGGPNEQFF

J gene: TRBJ1-1
V gene: TRBV20-1
clone size: .
CDR3 protein: CSASLQGKAFF

J gene: TRBJ2-4
V gene: TRBV19
clone size: .
CDR3 protein: CASRGTSENIQYF

J gene: TRBJ2-1
V gene: TRBV6-1
clone size: many
CDR3 protein: CASSGLTNEQFF